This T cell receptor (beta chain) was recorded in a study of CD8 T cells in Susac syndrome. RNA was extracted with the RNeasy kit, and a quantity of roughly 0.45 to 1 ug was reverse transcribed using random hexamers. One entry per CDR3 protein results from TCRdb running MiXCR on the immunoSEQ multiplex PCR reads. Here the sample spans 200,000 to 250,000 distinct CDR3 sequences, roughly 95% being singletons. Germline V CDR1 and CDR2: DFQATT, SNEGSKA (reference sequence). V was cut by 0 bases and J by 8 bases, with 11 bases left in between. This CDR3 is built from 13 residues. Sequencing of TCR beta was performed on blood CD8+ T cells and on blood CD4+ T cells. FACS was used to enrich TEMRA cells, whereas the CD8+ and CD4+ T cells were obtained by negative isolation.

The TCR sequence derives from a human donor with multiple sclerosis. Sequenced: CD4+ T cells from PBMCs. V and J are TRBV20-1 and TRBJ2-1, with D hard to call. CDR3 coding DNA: TGCAGTGCTAGAGATGGGCTAGTCGATGAGCAGTTCTTC. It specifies CSARDGLVDEQFF.